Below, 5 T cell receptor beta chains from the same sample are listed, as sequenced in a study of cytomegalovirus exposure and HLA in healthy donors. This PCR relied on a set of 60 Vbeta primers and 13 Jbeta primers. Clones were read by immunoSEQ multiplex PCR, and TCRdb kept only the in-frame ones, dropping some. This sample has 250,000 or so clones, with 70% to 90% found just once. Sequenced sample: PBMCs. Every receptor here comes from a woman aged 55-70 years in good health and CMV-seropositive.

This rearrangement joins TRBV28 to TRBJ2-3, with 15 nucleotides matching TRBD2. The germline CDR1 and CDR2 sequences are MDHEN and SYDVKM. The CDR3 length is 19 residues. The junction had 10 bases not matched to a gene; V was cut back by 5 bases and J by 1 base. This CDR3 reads CASSRGTSGRRRGTDTQYF. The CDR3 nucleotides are TGTGCCAGCAGTCGCGGGACTAGCGGGAGGCGGCGGGGCACAGATACGCAGTATTTT.

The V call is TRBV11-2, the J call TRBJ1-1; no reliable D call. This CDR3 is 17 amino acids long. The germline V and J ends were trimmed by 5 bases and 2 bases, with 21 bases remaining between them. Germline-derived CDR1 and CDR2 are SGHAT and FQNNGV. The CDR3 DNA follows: TGTGCCAGCAGCCGGTGGAGACTGTCAGAGGGAAACACTGAAGCTTTCTTT. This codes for CASSRWRLSEGNTEAFF.

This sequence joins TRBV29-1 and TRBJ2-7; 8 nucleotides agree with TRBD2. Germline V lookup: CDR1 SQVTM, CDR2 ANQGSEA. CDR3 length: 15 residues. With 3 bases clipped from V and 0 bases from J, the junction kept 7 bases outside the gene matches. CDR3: CSVDPTSVSSYEQYF. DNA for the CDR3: TGCAGCGTTGACCCGACTAGCGTGAGCTCCTACGAGCAGTACTTC.

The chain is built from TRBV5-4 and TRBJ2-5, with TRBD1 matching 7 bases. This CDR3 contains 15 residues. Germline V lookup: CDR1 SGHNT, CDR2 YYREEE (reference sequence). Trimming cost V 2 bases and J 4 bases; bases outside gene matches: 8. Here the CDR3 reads CASSFPDRVGETQYF. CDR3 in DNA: TGTGCCAGCAGCTTCCCCGACAGGGTGGGAGAGACCCAGTACTTC.

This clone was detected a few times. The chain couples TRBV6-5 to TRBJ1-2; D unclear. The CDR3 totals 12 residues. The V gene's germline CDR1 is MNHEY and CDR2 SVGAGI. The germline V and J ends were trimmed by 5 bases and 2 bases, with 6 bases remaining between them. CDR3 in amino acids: CASSAENYGYTF. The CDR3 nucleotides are TGTGCCAGCAGTGCGGAGAACTATGGCTACACCTTC.